This T cell receptor (beta chain) derives from a study of T cells in Graves' hyperthyroidism and ophthalmopathy. Study-wide results and caveats: A model built on 13 V-J features separated ophthalmopathy from stable hyperthyroidism.

The CDR3 consists of 13 residues. Germline V gene data show CDR1 as DFQATT and CDR2 as SNEGSKA (reference sequence). Trimming removed 2 bases from V and 3 bases from J, with 9 bases in between. There are many counts of this clonotype. Its antigen is unidentified. TCR beta CDR3 regions were amplified from RNA transcripts. TCR CDR3 regions were first amplified by RT-PCR with HTBI primers. Using its own MiXCR run on the multiplex PCR reads, TCRdb lists one record per CDR3 protein. The sample has fewer than 300,000 distinct CDR3 sequences, about 16% seen once. The V and J genes are TRBV20-1 and TRBJ2-3; D not certain. Sequenced material: blood. This receptor was obtained from a woman in her fifties or sixties with Graves' hyperthyroidism that later progressed to Graves' ophthalmopathy. In DNA form, the CDR3 reads TGCAGTGCTAGATACGTGGAGACAGATACGCAGTATTTT. Its translation is CSARYVETDTQYF.